The rows below give T cell receptor beta chains drawn from one sample of a study of T cells in Graves' hyperthyroidism and ophthalmopathy. TCRdb independently ran MiXCR on the multiplex PCR reads; one entry per CDR3 protein. The data contain approximately 430,000 distinct CDR3 sequences, approximately 14% of them singletons. Sequenced material: blood. All receptors come from a young man with Graves' ophthalmopathy. CDR3s leave out the opening cysteine and the closing phenylalanine or tryptophan. The order of the fields is V gene, J gene, D gene, CDR3 protein. The D gene is left open where the match is weak.

v_call: TRBV6-5; j_call: TRBJ1-1; d_call: .; cdr3_aa: ASSYLGEGNTEAF
v_call: TRBV20-1; j_call: TRBJ2-7; d_call: .; cdr3_aa: SVRGDYEQY
v_call: TRBV5-1; j_call: TRBJ1-2; d_call: TRBD1; cdr3_aa: ASSWDRGAYGYT
v_call: TRBV7-2; j_call: TRBJ2-7; d_call: .; cdr3_aa: ASSLAGARYEQY
v_call: TRBV27; j_call: TRBJ1-6; d_call: TRBD1; cdr3_aa: ASRRQGSPSPLH
v_call: TRBV6-1; j_call: TRBJ2-1; d_call: TRBD2; cdr3_aa: ASSEREGYNEQF
v_call: TRBV19; j_call: TRBJ2-3; d_call: .; cdr3_aa: ASIPRASADTQY
v_call: TRBV12-3/TRBV12-4; j_call: TRBJ1-1; d_call: TRBD1; cdr3_aa: ASSLRQGASTEAF
v_call: TRBV10-3; j_call: TRBJ2-1; d_call: TRBD1; cdr3_aa: AISEQGADYNEQF
v_call: TRBV5-6; j_call: TRBJ2-1; d_call: TRBD1; cdr3_aa: ASSSIGRDRGHDEQF
v_call: TRBV10-3; j_call: TRBJ2-2; d_call: .; cdr3_aa: AIRAGSQNTGELF
v_call: TRBV7-9; j_call: TRBJ2-5; d_call: .; cdr3_aa: ASSLAGLMGETQY
v_call: TRBV3-1; j_call: TRBJ1-1; d_call: TRBD1; cdr3_aa: ASSQGLGQMNTEAF
v_call: TRBV6-1; j_call: TRBJ2-1; d_call: .; cdr3_aa: ASSEALFEQF
v_call: TRBV11-3; j_call: TRBJ2-1; d_call: .; cdr3_aa: ASSPQGSKQF